Presented here are 17 T cell receptor beta chains from one specimen sequenced in a study of OX40 agonist ivuxolimab in advanced cancers. Preparation of the library involved the immunoSEQ multiplex PCR assay. In TCRdb, the immuneACCESS table is reduced to in-frame sequences with V and J assigned. These tables do not hold every clone; where another copy was compared, an unresolved V gene accounts for under half, and the others remain unexplained. Counted in this sample were 60,000 to 75,000 clones; less than 90% of them appeared once. 6% to 9.5% of the sample is held by the ten biggest clonotypes. This specimen consisted of CD4+ or CD8+ T cells sorted from blood, obtained in a trial of the OX40 agonist ivuxolimab. These receptors originate from an adult with an advanced solid tumor such as melanoma, head and neck, liver or kidney cancer.

This chain uses TRBV30 with TRBJ1-3; 7 bases line up with TRBD1. Germline V gives CDR1 GTSNPN, CDR2 SVGIG (reference sequence). V lost 4 bases, J lost 2 bases, and 5 bases stayed unmatched. This CDR3 has 14 residues. CDR3 DNA: TGTGCCTGGACTCCCGGGACAGCTGGAAACACCATATATTTT. Protein sequence: CAWTPGTAGNTIYF.

The gene calls are TRBV7-9 and TRBJ1-5, with a tentative D call TRBD1 (5 bases). Germline values: CDR1 SEHNR, CDR2 FQNEAQ (reference sequence). The length of the CDR3 is 13 residues. V lost 8 bases and J 6 bases, leaving 14 bases between the germline ends. The CDR3, as DNA: TGTGCCAGCGGGACCTCTCCGGGTCAGCCCCAGCATTTT. Amino acid sequence: CASGTSPGQPQHF.

A single count supports this clone. The chain carries TRBV7-2 and TRBJ1-1; unclear D gene. CDR3 length: 14 residues. Trimming cost V 3 bases and J 3 bases, with 11 bases left between them. Germline V gene sequence: CDR1 SGHTA, CDR2 FQGNSA. The CDR3 DNA is TGTGCCAGCAGCTTCCAGCATTCGGACACTGAAGCTTTCTTT. This sequence encodes CASSFQHSDTEAFF.

The gene calls are TRBV4-2 and TRBJ2-1, with no clear D. Trimming stripped 4 bases from V and 2 bases from J, with 12 bases between. Germline CDR1 and CDR2: LGHNA and YNFKEQ. There are 15 residues in the CDR3. This chain's CDR3 is CASSPGTVPYNEQFF. The CDR3 bases are TGTGCCAGCAGCCCAGGAACAGTTCCCTACAATGAGCAGTTCTTC.

The chain couples TRBV5-1 to TRBJ1-1, with D possibly being TRBD1 (6 bases). Looked up from germline, CDR1 is SGHRS and CDR2 is YFSETQ. The CDR3 extends over 16 amino acids. V lost 0 bases, J lost 2 bases, and 14 bases lay in between. CDR3 protein: CASSLAVGHVNTEAFF. The DNA for the CDR3 is TGCGCCAGCAGCTTGGCGGTGGGACACGTAAACACTGAAGCTTTCTTT.

V usage is TRBV5-4 and J usage is TRBJ1-4, with D possibly matching TRBD1 (5 bases). Germline V lookup: CDR1 SGHNT, CDR2 YYREEE (reference sequence). The CDR3 is made up of 16 amino acids. V was cut by 4 bases and J by 3 bases, with 16 bases left in between. The CDR3 coding sequence is TGTGCCAGCAGCGCCAACGGGGGAGGGGCTAATGAAAAACTGTTTTTT. Translation gives CASSANGGGANEKLFF. Combining the CDR3 with reference TRBV5-4 and TRBJ1-4 gives the whole variable domain ETGVTQSPTHLIKTRGQQVTLRCSSQSGHNTVSWYQQALGQGPQFIFQYYREEENGRGNFPPRFSGLQFPNYSSELNVNALELDDSALYLCASSANGGGANEKLFFGSGTQLSVL.

The chain joins TRBV2 to TRBJ2-4; D may be TRBD2 (6 bases). CDR3 length: 15 residues. V was shortened by 1 base and J by 4 bases, with 11 bases between the two germline ends. Germline V gene data show CDR1 as SNHLY and CDR2 as FYNNEI. The CDR3 sequence: CASSEVAGRKNIQYF. The CDR3 DNA sequence: TGTGCCAGCAGTGAAGTGGCGGGACGTAAAAACATTCAGTACTTC.

The chain joins TRBV2 to TRBJ1-2, with 7 bases lining up with TRBD1. This CDR3 contains 14 residues. CDR1 is SNHLY, CDR2 FYNNEI, per germline. The V segment lost 6 bases and the J segment 4 bases; nucleotides outside the gene matches: 8. This CDR3 reads CASRMRQGVYGYTF. The CDR3 bases are TGTGCCAGCAGAATGAGACAGGGTGTCTATGGCTACACCTTC.

V usage is TRBV2 and J usage is TRBJ1-5; D call uncertain. CDR3 size: 16 residues. Deletions cut 1 base from V and 0 bases from J, with 10 bases between. Germline values: CDR1 SNHLY, CDR2 FYNNEI. DNA for the CDR3: TGTGCCAGCAGTGAAGGCCAAGGCTATAGCAATCAGCCCCAGCATTTT. Its protein product is CASSEGQGYSNQPQHF.

The chain recombines TRBV29-1 with TRBJ2-1; 11 nucleotides align to TRBD2. V dropped 3 bases and J dropped 8; count of bases not matched to a gene: 9. The CDR3 contains 15 residues. Germline V gene data show CDR1 as SQVTM and CDR2 as ANQGSEA. CDR3 DNA: TGCAGCGTTGACGACCTAGCGGGGGGCAGGGATGAGCAGTTCTTC. Protein product: CSVDDLAGGRDEQFF.

The chain links TRBV7-9 to TRBJ1-1; D gene ambiguous. There are 10 residues in the CDR3. CDR1 is SEHNR and CDR2 is FQNEAQ in the germline V gene (reference sequence). V lost 8 bases and J 6 bases, leaving 7 bases between the germline ends. The CDR3 coding sequence is TGTGCCAGCGGAGGCTCTGAAGCTTTCTTT. Amino acids: CASGGSEAFF.

A single count supports this clone. The chain links TRBV6-6 to TRBJ2-3, with D perhaps given as TRBD1 or TRBD2 (5 bases each). Germline assignment: CDR1 MNHNY and CDR2 SVGAGI (reference sequence). Deletions cut 5 bases from V and 4 bases from J, with 13 bases between. The CDR3 extends over 14 amino acids. CDR3 residues: CASSRAGTPDTQYF. CDR3 nucleotide sequence: TGTGCCAGCAGTCGGGCAGGGACCCCAGATACGCAGTATTTT.

This clone was counted at least ten times. The chain is built from TRBV11-1 and TRBJ1-1; the D gene is possibly TRBD1 (6 bases). CDR1 and CDR2 (germline): SGHAT, FQDESV (reference sequence). V was shortened by 5 bases and J by 3 bases, with 13 bases between the two germline ends. The CDR3 is 14 amino acids. The CDR3 region is CASSRPQGYTEAFF. CDR3 DNA: TGTGCCAGCAGCCGACCACAGGGCTACACTGAAGCTTTCTTT.

The CDR3 protein is CASSTAGGPSYEQYF. CDR3 nucleotide sequence: TGTGCCAGCAGCACGGCGGGGGGTCCCTCCTACGAGCAGTACTTC. The chain has TRBV7-3 and TRBJ2-5; 8 nucleotides match TRBD2. The J call is in doubt because the DNA end fits TRBJ2-7 better. This CDR3 contains 15 residues. Per germline, CDR1 SGHTA and CDR2 FQGTGA.

The V and J genes are TRBV18 and TRBJ1-1, with D possibly matching TRBD1 (5 bases). The ends were cut back, 3 bases at V and 3 bases at J, with 11 bases in the middle. The CDR3 sequence is 14 residues long. Germline V gene lookup returns CDR1 KGHSH and CDR2 LQKENI. CDR3 residues: CASSPRVLDTEAFF. CDR3 nucleotides: TGTGCCAGCTCACCCAGGGTCTTGGACACTGAAGCTTTCTTT.

The rearrangement links TRBV28 to TRBJ2-3; no definite D call. The CDR3 contains 12 residues. Germline CDR1 and CDR2: MDHEN and SYDVKM. V lost 6 bases and J lost 0, with 4 bases in between. The CDR3 nucleotides read TGTGCCAGCAGCCCAAGCACAGATACGCAGTATTTT. Translation gives CASSPSTDTQYF. The whole variable domain, filled in from reference TRBV28 and TRBJ2-3, reads DVKVTQSSRYLVKRTGEKVFLECVQDMDHENMFWYRQDPGLGLRLIYFSYDVKMKEKGDIPEGYSVSREKKERFSLILESASTNQTSMYLCASSPSTDTQYFGPGTRLTVL.

This sequence joins TRBV7-9 and TRBJ2-4; 10 bases match TRBD1. This CDR3 spans 16 amino acids. Germline CDR1 and CDR2: SEHNR and FQNEAQ (reference sequence). The J segment lost 7 bases and the V segment lost 5 bases, leaving 11 bases of the junction unmatched. DNA of the CDR3: TGTGCCAGCAGCCACACCCGGGACAGGGGCGCGAACATTCAGTACTTC. This sequence encodes CASSHTRDRGANIQYF.